Below are 14 T cell receptor beta chains sequenced from a single sample in a study of blood T cell repertoires in COVID-19 (dated by TCRdb to about 2020). Library preparation used the immunoSEQ multiplex PCR assay. TCRdb's version of the immuneACCESS table is confined to in-frame rearrangements and falls short of the full clone set. An unresolved V gene accounts for under half of the shortfall where checked; the remainder is of unknown origin. This sample has some 220,000 clones in its table, and around 83% of those were observed once. Approximately 1.3% of the sample is in the top ten clones. The sequencing input was PBMCs or T cells enriched from blood (not recorded which). These receptors all come from a woman aged 40 to 55 with acute COVID-19.

The chain has TRBV12-5 and TRBJ1-1; no definite D call. Trimming removed 0 bases from V and 3 bases from J, with 11 bases in between. This CDR3 comprises 15 residues. The germline gives CDR1 LGHNT, CDR2 FRNRAP. CDR3 nucleotides: TGTGCTAGTGGTTTGGTACTGAACGGTTACACTGAAGCTTTCTTT. Translating gives CASGLVLNGYTEAFF. Complete variable domain (other parts from reference TRBV12-5 and TRBJ1-1): DARVTQTPRHKVTEMGQEVTMRCQPILGHNTVFWYRQTMMQGLELLAYFRNRAPLDDSGMPKDRFSAEMPDATLATLKIQPSEPRDSAVYFCASGLVLNGYTEAFFGQGTRLTVV.

This clone was seen a few times. The chain couples TRBV24-1 to TRBJ1-2; 7 bases are a match to TRBD1. The CDR3 has 15 residues. With V trimmed by 1 base and J by 2 bases, 3 bases remained unmatched. Per the germline V gene, CDR1 is KGHDR and CDR2 is SFDVKD. CDR3 nucleotide sequence: TGTGCCACCAGTGATTTCCCACAGGGGAACTATGGCTACACCTTC. Protein product: CATSDFPQGNYGYTF.

The chain is built from TRBV27 and TRBJ1-5; D may be TRBD1 (5 bases). This CDR3 has 13 residues. Trimming shortened V by 6 bases and J by 3 bases, and 9 bases separated the two germline ends. Germline-derived CDR1 and CDR2 are MNHEY and SMNVEV (reference sequence). The CDR3 loop is CASRDSLNQPQHF. In DNA, the CDR3 is TGTGCCAGCAGAGACAGCCTCAATCAGCCCCAGCATTTT.

Turning to this clone: At the DNA level, this CDR3 is encoded by other sequences in the same sample as well. J is TRBJ1-1 and V is TRBV6-5; D is ambiguous. The CDR3 has 13 residues. CDR1 and CDR2 from the germline V gene are MNHEY and SVGAGI. V lost 0 bases to trimming and J lost 4 bases, with 6 bases between them. CDR3 nucleotide sequence: TGTGCCAGCAGTTACTCGAGAGGCACTGAAGCTTTCTTT. Its protein is CASSYSRGTEAFF.

This clone was found a few times. This chain connects TRBV6-4 to TRBJ2-1; tentative D call: TRBD1 (7 bases). The germline gives CDR1 MRHNA, CDR2 SNTAGT. The ends were cut back, 4 bases at V and 0 bases at J, with 13 bases in the middle. The CDR3 is 16 residues long. The CDR3 sequence is CASSAVRGASYNEQFF. The CDR3 DNA sequence: TGTGCCAGCAGTGCGGTCAGGGGGGCCTCCTACAATGAGCAGTTCTTC.

The V and J genes are TRBV19 and TRBJ1-1; D not resolved. The CDR3 consists of 14 residues. V was cut by 3 bases and J by 3 bases, with 11 bases left in between. CDR1 is LNHDA, CDR2 SQIVND, per germline (reference sequence). The CDR3 DNA reads TGTGCCAGTAGTATTGTGAGCGCTTACACTGAAGCTTTCTTT. It yields the protein CASSIVSAYTEAFF.

CDR3 residues: CASSSLGVGNTEAFF. The CDR3 DNA sequence: TGTGCCAGCAGTTCCCTAGGGGTAGGGAACACTGAAGCTTTCTTT. The V and J genes are TRBV27 and TRBJ1-1; TRBD1 is a possible D gene (5 bases). Germline V gives CDR1 MNHEY, CDR2 SMNVEV (reference sequence). Between the trimmed V and J ends, which lost 4 bases and 1 base, there was a span of 13 bases. CDR3 length equals 15 residues.

The V call is TRBV11-2, the J call TRBJ2-5, with D perhaps matching TRBD2 (5 bases). Germline V gene lookup returns CDR1 SGHAT and CDR2 FQNNGV. The CDR3 runs to 14 residues. Between the trimmed V and J ends, which lost 7 bases and 1 base, there was a span of 13 bases. The CDR3 DNA sequence: TGTGCCAGCAATAACCTGGACTCCCAAGAGACCCAGTACTTC. This codes for CASNNLDSQETQYF.

The chain carries TRBV2 and TRBJ2-7, with 8 bases matching TRBD1. The CDR3 spans 14 residues. Looked up from germline, CDR1 is SNHLY and CDR2 is FYNNEI. The V segment lost 5 bases and the J segment 3 bases; nucleotides outside the gene matches: 6. In nucleotides, the CDR3 is TGTGCCAGCAGTAAGGGACAGGCCTTCTACGAGCAGTACTTC. It encodes CASSKGQAFYEQYF.

V gene TRBV3-1 (or the pseudogene TRBV3-2) combines with J gene TRBJ1-2; D ambiguous. The CDR3 sequence is 13 residues long. The germline gives CDR1 LGHDT, CDR2 YNNKEL (reference sequence). V was shortened by 5 bases and J by 3 bases, with 10 bases between the two germline ends. The DNA of the CDR3 is TGTGCCAGCAGCGCCGTCGGGGACTATGGCTACACCTTC. Translation gives CASSAVGDYGYTF.

The rearrangement links TRBV5-5 to TRBJ1-5; 8 nucleotides align to TRBD1. V shed 4 bases, J shed 6 bases, and the junction held 3 bases outside the gene matches. CDR1 is SGHKS, CDR2 YYEKEE, per germline (reference sequence). The CDR3 loop spans 13 amino acids. The CDR3 loop reads CASSADRAQPQHF. CDR3 DNA sequence: TGTGCCAGCAGCGCGGACAGGGCTCAGCCCCAGCATTTT. Full variable domain (outside the CDR3, taken from reference TRBV5-5 and TRBJ1-5): DAGVTQSPTHLIKTRGQQVTLRCSPISGHKSVSWYQQVLGQGPQFIFQYYEKEERGRGNFPDRFSARQFPNYSSELNVNALLLGDSALYLCASSADRAQPQHFGDGTRLSIL.

The chain couples TRBV7-2 to TRBJ2-7; D is perhaps TRBD2 (5 bases). Germline values: CDR1 SGHTA, CDR2 FQGNSA. With 7 bases removed from V and 0 bases from J, the gap between germline ends came to 13 bases. CDR3 size: 14 residues. In DNA, the CDR3 is TGTGCCAGCACCGCTGGAGGCAGCTCCTACGAGCAGTACTTC. It codes for CASTAGGSSYEQYF.

The rearrangement uses TRBV5-8 and TRBJ2-5, with TRBD2 as a possible D gene (6 bases). The CDR3 contains 14 residues. The V end was cut by 3 bases, the J end by 0 bases, with 9 bases between. The germline V gene has CDR1 SGHTS and CDR2 YDEGEE. CDR3 in DNA: TGTGCCAGCAGCTCCCGGGACTACCAAGAGACCCAGTACTTC. Its protein product is CASSSRDYQETQYF. Based on the CDR3 plus reference TRBV5-8 and TRBJ2-5, the full variable domain is EAGVTQSPTHLIKTRGQQATLRCSPISGHTSVYWYQQALGLGLQFLLWYDEGEERNRGNFPPRFSGRQFPNYSSELNVNALELEDSALYLCASSSRDYQETQYFGPGTRLLVL.

CDR3 coding DNA: TGTGCCAGCAGTTACTCGACGGGGGGGGCCGGATACGAGCAGTACTTC. It translates to CASSYSTGGAGYEQYF. The chain couples TRBV6-6 to TRBJ2-7, with 8 bases fitting TRBD2. The germline V gene encodes CDR1 MNHNY and CDR2 SVGAGI (reference sequence). This CDR3 has 16 amino acids. Trimming at V came to 0 bases and at J to 4 bases, leaving 8 bases not matched to a gene.